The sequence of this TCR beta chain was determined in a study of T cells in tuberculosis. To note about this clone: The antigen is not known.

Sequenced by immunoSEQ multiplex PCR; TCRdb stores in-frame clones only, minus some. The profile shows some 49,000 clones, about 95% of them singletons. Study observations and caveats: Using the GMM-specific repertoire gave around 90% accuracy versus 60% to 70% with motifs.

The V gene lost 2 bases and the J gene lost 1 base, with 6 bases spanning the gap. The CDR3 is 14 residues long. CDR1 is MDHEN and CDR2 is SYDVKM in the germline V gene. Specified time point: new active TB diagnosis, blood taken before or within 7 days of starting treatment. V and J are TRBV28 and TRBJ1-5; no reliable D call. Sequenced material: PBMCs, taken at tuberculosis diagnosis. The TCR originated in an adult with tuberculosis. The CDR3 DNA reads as TGTGCCAGCAGTTTACAGTTAAGCAATCAGCCCCAGCATTTT. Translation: CASSLQLSNQPQHF.